This T cell receptor (beta chain) originates from a study of CD8+CD57+ T cells in acquired aplastic anemia. Ten or more counts support this clonotype. Its antigen is as yet unknown. V gave up 5 bases and J gave up 3 bases, with 10 bases separating them. Germline lookup yields CDR1 LNHDA and CDR2 SQIVND (reference sequence). This CDR3 has 14 amino acids. It was patients with CD8+CD57+ cell expansion by flow cytometry who were chosen for sequencing. Every patient was diagnosed with severe acquired aplastic anemia. Findings and limits, study-wide: Patients and controls shared roughly 28 CD8+ CDR3 sequences, which appeared highly expressed in patients and within their immunodominant clones. Statistical testing detected no significant gap in CD8+ Simpson's diversity between patients and controls.

Investigators profiled TCR beta VDJ and CDR3 from genomic DNA template. From the reads, TCRdb called clonotypes with MiXCR, one entry per CDR3 protein. The top ten clones hold just under 20% of a sample with hundreds of thousands of distinct CDR3 sequences, less than 60% of them seen once. This chain uses TRBV19 with TRBJ2-2; D is perhaps TRBD1 (5 bases). This TCR derives from a human donor with aplastic anemia. Sequencing was performed on sorted CD4+, CD8+, or CD8+CD57+ T cells (not recorded which) from PBMCs. The CDR3 protein is CASSFYRYTGELFF. The CDR3 coding sequence is TGTGCCAGTAGTTTCTACAGGTACACCGGGGAGCTGTTTTTT.